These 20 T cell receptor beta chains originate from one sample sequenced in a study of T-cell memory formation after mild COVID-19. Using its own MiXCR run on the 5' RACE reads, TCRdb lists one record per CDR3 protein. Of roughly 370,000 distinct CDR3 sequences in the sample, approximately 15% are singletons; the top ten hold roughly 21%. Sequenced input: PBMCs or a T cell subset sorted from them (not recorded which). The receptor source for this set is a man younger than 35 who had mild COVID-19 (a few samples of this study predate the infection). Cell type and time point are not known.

CDR3 DNA sequence: TGTGCCAGCAGTTTTCGACAGGCGAACACCGGGGAGCTGTTTTTT. This translates into CASSFRQANTGELFF. The chain recombines TRBV12-3 or TRBV12-4 with TRBJ2-2; D is possibly TRBD1 (6 bases). Trimming left V 3 bases short and J 0 bases short, with 8 bases between. The CDR3 contains 15 residues.

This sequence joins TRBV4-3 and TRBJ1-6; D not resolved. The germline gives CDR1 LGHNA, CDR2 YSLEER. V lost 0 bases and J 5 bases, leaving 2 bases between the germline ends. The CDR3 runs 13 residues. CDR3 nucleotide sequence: TGCGCCAGCAGCCAAGAGGATAATTCACCCCTCCACTTT. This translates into CASSQEDNSPLHF.

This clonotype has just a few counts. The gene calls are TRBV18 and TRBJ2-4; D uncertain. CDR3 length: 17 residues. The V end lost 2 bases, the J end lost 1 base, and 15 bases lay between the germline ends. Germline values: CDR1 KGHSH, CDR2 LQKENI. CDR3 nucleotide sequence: TGTGCCAGCTCACCAGAGGTAGTAACGTGGGCCAAAAACATTCAGTACTTC. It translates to CASSPEVVTWAKNIQYF.

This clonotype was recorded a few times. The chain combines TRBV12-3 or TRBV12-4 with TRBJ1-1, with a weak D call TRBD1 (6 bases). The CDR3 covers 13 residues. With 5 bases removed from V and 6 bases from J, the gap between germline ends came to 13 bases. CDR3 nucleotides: TGTGCCAGCAGTGAACAGGGCTGGCCTGAAGCTTTCTTT. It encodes CASSEQGWPEAFF.

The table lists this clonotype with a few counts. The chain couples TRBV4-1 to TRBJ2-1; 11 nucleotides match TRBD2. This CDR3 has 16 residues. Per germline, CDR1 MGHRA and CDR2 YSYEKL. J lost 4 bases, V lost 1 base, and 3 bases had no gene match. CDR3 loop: CASSQVLAGAYNEQFF. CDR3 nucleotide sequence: TGCGCCAGCAGCCAAGTACTAGCGGGGGCGTACAATGAGCAGTTCTTC.

CDR3 protein: CASSDDRDEAFF. CDR3 nucleotides: TGTGCCAGCAGCGACGACAGGGATGAAGCTTTCTTT. The rearrangement links TRBV28 to TRBJ1-1, with 7 positions matching TRBD1. The CDR3 totals 12 residues. Germline-derived CDR1 and CDR2 are MDHEN and SYDVKM. V was clipped by 6 bases and J by 7 bases; unmatched bases: 5.

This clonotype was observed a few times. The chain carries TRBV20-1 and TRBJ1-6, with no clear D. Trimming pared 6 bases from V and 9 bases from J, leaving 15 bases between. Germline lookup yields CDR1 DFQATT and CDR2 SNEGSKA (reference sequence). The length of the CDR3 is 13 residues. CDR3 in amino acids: CSAPITEVSPLHF. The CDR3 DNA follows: TGCAGTGCCCCCATTACCGAGGTTTCACCCCTCCACTTT.

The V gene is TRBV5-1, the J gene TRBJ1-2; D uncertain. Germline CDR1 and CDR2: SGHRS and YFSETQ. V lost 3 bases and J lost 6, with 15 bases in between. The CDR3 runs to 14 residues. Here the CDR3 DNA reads TGCGCCAGCAGCTCCCAAGTGTCTGGGGATGGCTACACCTTC. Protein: CASSSQVSGDGYTF.

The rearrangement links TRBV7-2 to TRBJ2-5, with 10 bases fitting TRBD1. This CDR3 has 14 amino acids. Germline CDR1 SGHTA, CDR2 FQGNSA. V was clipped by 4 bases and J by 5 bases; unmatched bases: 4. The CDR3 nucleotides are TGTGCCAGCAGCTCGGGACAGGGGTGGGAGACCCAGTACTTC. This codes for CASSSGQGWETQYF.

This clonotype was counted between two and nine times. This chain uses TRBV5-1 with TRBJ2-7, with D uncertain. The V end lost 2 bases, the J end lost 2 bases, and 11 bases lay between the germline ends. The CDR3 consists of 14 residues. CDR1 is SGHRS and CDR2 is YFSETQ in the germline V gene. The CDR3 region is CASSLVGRAYEQYF. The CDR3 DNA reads TGCGCCAGCAGCTTAGTCGGACGGGCCTACGAGCAGTACTTC.

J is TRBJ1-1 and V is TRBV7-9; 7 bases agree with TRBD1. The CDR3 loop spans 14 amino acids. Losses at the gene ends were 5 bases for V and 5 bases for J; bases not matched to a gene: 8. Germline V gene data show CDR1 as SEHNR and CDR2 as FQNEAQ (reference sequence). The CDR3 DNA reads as TGTGCCAGCAGCCAACTAGGGACAGAGACTGAAGCTTTCTTT. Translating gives CASSQLGTETEAFF.

The CDR3 DNA sequence: TGCGCCAGCAGCTTCCTTGGTAGGCGCGGGTACAATGAGCAGTTCTTC. Its protein product is CASSFLGRRGYNEQFF. The chain couples TRBV5-1 to TRBJ2-1; TRBD2 might be the D (5 bases). The CDR3 consists of 16 residues. V lost 2 bases to trimming and J lost 4 bases, with 16 bases between them. Per germline, CDR1 SGHRS and CDR2 YFSETQ.

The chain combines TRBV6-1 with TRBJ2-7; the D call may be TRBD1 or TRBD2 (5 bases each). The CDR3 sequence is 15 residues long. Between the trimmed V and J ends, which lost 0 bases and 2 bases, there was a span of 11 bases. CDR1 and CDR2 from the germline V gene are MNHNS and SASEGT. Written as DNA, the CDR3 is TGTGCCAGCAGTGAAGCGGGGGACGGTCCCTACGAGCAGTACGTC. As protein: CASSEAGDGPYEQYV.

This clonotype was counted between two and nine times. As DNA, the CDR3 is TGCGCCAGCAGCTCTCGAGGACGGCTCATGAACACTGAAGCTTTCTTT. Translating gives CASSSRGRLMNTEAFF. J is TRBJ1-1 and V is TRBV5-1, with unresolved D. V lost 3 bases and J 0 bases, leaving 15 bases between the germline ends. CDR1 and CDR2 from the germline V gene are SGHRS and YFSETQ. This CDR3 spans 16 amino acids. The complete variable domain, with remaining parts taken from reference TRBV5-1 and TRBJ1-1, reads KAGVTQTPRYLIKTRGQQVTLSCSPISGHRSVSWYQQTPGQGLQFLFEYFSETQRNKGNFPGRFSGRQFSNSRSEMNVSTLELGDSALYLCASSSRGRLMNTEAFFGQGTRLTVV.

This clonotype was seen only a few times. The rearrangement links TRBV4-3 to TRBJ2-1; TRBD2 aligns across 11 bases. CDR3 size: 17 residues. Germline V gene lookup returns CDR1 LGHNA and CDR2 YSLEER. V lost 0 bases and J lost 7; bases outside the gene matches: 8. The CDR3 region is CASSQDRGLAGGNEQFF. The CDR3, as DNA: TGCGCCAGCAGCCAAGATCGAGGTCTAGCGGGGGGAAATGAGCAGTTCTTC.

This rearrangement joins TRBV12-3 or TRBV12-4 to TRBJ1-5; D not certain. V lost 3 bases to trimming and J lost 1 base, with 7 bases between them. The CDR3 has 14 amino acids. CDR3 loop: CASSFGESNQPQHF. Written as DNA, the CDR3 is TGTGCCAGCAGTTTTGGGGAGAGCAATCAGCCCCAGCATTTT.

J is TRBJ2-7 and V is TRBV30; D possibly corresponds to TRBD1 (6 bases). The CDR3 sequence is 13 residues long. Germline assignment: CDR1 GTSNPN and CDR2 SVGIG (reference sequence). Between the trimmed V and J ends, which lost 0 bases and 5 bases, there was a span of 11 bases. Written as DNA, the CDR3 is TGTGCCTGGAGTGTAGACGGGACACACGAGCAGTACTTC. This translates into CAWSVDGTHEQYF.

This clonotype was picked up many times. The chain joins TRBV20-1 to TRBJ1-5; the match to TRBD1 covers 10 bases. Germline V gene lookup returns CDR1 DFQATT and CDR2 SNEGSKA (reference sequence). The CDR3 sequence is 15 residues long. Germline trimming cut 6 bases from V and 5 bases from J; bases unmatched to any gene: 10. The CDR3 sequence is CSAPLRDRGYQPQHF. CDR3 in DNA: TGCAGTGCCCCACTCCGGGACAGGGGCTATCAGCCCCAGCATTTT.

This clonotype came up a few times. The DNA of the CDR3 is TGTGCCAGCAGCTTAGGAAAGGTCTATACAGATACGCAGTATTTT. The encoded protein is CASSLGKVYTDTQYF. This chain joins TRBV7-2 and TRBJ2-3, with D unclear. There are 15 residues in the CDR3. V gave up 1 base and J gave up 3 bases, with 11 bases separating them. CDR1 is SGHTA and CDR2 is FQGNSA in the germline V gene.

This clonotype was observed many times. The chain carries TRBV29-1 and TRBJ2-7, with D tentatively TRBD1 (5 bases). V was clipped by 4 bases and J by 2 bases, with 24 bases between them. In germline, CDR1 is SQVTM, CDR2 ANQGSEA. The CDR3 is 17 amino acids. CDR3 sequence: CSVGGSRVGSITYEQYF. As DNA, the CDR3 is TGCAGCGTTGGGGGCTCCCGCGTGGGCAGCATAACCTACGAGCAGTACTTC.